A selection of T cell receptor beta chains follows, all from one sample in a study of T cells after somatic rescue of genetic block. TCRdb's copy holds only in-frame clones and misses some; the assay was immunoSEQ multiplex PCR. The sample yields some 14,000 clones, over 65% seen once. Sequencing was done on a sample of peripheral blood mononuclear cells (PBMCs). These receptors all come from a boy between 10 and 17 years old. The CDR3 runs from the conserved cysteine through the conserved F or W. A D gene is named only where the DNA matches it firmly.

d_gene: TRBD1; v_gene: TRBV6-6; CDR3aa: CAISLGQGSEAFF
d_gene: .; v_gene: TRBV7-3; CDR3aa: CASSLGPGSSGYTF
d_gene: .; v_gene: TRBV2; CDR3aa: CASSEVSSPLGYGYTF
d_gene: .; v_gene: TRBV18; CDR3aa: CASSLNGGRVQETQYF
d_gene: TRBD1; v_gene: TRBV28; CDR3aa: CASSSHDRGGYTF
d_gene: .; v_gene: TRBV2; CDR3aa: CASRGDAYEQYF
d_gene: TRBD1; v_gene: TRBV6-4; CDR3aa: CASSLTGQSPLHF
d_gene: .; v_gene: TRBV5-1; CDR3aa: CASSLQGAGETQYF
d_gene: .; v_gene: TRBV25-1; CDR3aa: CASSLGPSTDTQYF
d_gene: TRBD2; v_gene: TRBV13; CDR3aa: CASSLGGTSGVEKNTGELFF
d_gene: .; v_gene: TRBV4-2; CDR3aa: CASSSPRDRFSSPLHF
d_gene: .; v_gene: TRBV5-1; CDR3aa: CASRELRGKVDTQYF
d_gene: .; v_gene: TRBV5-1; CDR3aa: CASSAEVTDTQYF
d_gene: TRBD1; v_gene: TRBV5-1; CDR3aa: CASSPRQGTATNEKLFF
d_gene: TRBD1; v_gene: TRBV6-6; CDR3aa: CASSYPPTGVVEQYF
d_gene: .; v_gene: TRBV5-1; CDR3aa: CASSLAGAPGYNEQFF
d_gene: .; v_gene: TRBV5-6; CDR3aa: CASSVGLRGTIYGYTF
d_gene: TRBD1; v_gene: TRBV28; CDR3aa: CASRTTGGNQPQHF
d_gene: .; v_gene: TRBV2; CDR3aa: CASTGREKLFF
d_gene: TRBD2; v_gene: TRBV5-1; CDR3aa: CASRGLAGETDTQYF
d_gene: TRBD2; v_gene: TRBV6-6; CDR3aa: CASSYSAGAYEQYF
d_gene: TRBD1; v_gene: TRBV9; CDR3aa: CASSPQGANSPLHF
d_gene: TRBD1; v_gene: TRBV7-3; CDR3aa: CASSPGTEGELFF
d_gene: .; v_gene: TRBV5-1; CDR3aa: CASSPAASTNEKLFF
d_gene: .; v_gene: TRBV7-9; CDR3aa: CASSYQVANEKLFF
d_gene: TRBD1; v_gene: TRBV29-1; CDR3aa: CSVLLQGARDTQYF
d_gene: .; v_gene: TRBV5-1; CDR3aa: CASSPGTSGYTF
d_gene: .; v_gene: TRBV6-1; CDR3aa: CASSESVLNTGELFF
d_gene: .; v_gene: TRBV10-3; CDR3aa: CAISRGPGSYGYTF
d_gene: TRBD1; v_gene: TRBV2; CDR3aa: CASSGQGNQPQHF
d_gene: .; v_gene: TRBV30; CDR3aa: CAWETGVNTEAFF
d_gene: .; v_gene: TRBV30; CDR3aa: CAWSDGVDSLFTGELFF
d_gene: .; v_gene: TRBV6-5; CDR3aa: CASSYAGTSSGNTIYF
d_gene: TRBD1; v_gene: TRBV6-6; CDR3aa: CASTQSRTGEGYTF
d_gene: TRBD1; v_gene: TRBV5-6; CDR3aa: CASSLGQGGTDTQYF
d_gene: TRBD1; v_gene: TRBV18; CDR3aa: CASSPPLGQGAHGYTF
d_gene: TRBD1; v_gene: TRBV25-1; CDR3aa: CASSQRGRQGPNTEAFF
d_gene: .; v_gene: TRBV28; CDR3aa: CASRTRQFNQPQHF
d_gene: .; v_gene: TRBV19; CDR3aa: CASSRFGELQRWTGELFF
d_gene: TRBD2; v_gene: TRBV27; CDR3aa: CASGSGRAYEQYF
d_gene: TRBD2; v_gene: TRBV30; CDR3aa: CAWSVLGLAGGEEQFF
d_gene: .; v_gene: TRBV28; CDR3aa: CASSLKSQGYEQYF
d_gene: .; v_gene: TRBV27; CDR3aa: CASSLPASNSPLHF
d_gene: .; v_gene: TRBV30; CDR3aa: CAWSVQGEQFF
d_gene: TRBD2; v_gene: TRBV11-1; CDR3aa: CASSLSGGDEQFF
d_gene: .; v_gene: TRBV4-2; CDR3aa: CASSQEFAGPGTDTQYF
d_gene: .; v_gene: TRBV25-1; CDR3aa: CASSRPKRSGQLNEKLFF
d_gene: .; v_gene: TRBV7-2; CDR3aa: CASSPEGNTIYF
d_gene: TRBD2; v_gene: TRBV7-6; CDR3aa: CASSLERGIYNEQFF
d_gene: TRBD1; v_gene: TRBV28; CDR3aa: CASSWGQGGHTIYF
d_gene: .; v_gene: TRBV7-3; CDR3aa: CASSLNGQLNTEAFF
d_gene: .; v_gene: TRBV19; CDR3aa: CASRSAGLLNTGELFF
d_gene: .; v_gene: TRBV5-1; CDR3aa: CASSLGVREAEAFF
d_gene: .; v_gene: TRBV5-1; CDR3aa: CASSLAWVPMGYNEQFF
d_gene: .; v_gene: TRBV19; CDR3aa: CASSIGTDTQYF
d_gene: TRBD1; v_gene: TRBV18; CDR3aa: CASSPSLGTGGYEQYF
d_gene: .; v_gene: TRBV6-6; CDR3aa: CASSYVGVSGANVLTF